This TCR beta chain derives from a study of OX40 agonist ivuxolimab in advanced cancers. Study in general: It was ivuxolimab, an agonistic anti-OX40 (CD134) antibody, that patients were treated with. Every 2 weeks, ivuxolimab was infused into the patients intravenously at between 0.01 and 10 mg/kg.

Study-wide results and caveats: At 0.1 to 3.0 mg/kg, clonal expansion of CD4+ and CD8+ blood T cells had occurred by week 6.

Repertoires were generated with immunoSEQ multiplex PCR, while TCRdb's copy carries only in-frame clones and drops some. Among some 100,000 clones, approximately 90% were seen once, and the ten largest hold 0.5% to 0.65%. V dropped 5 bases and J dropped 1 base, with 12 bases sitting between them. The CDR3 loop spans 14 amino acids. Germline CDR1 reads SGHTA; CDR2 reads FQGNSA. In the case of this clone: Its antigen remains unknown.

The rearrangement joins TRBV7-2 to TRBJ2-7, with D uncertain. The origin of this receptor is an adult with an advanced solid tumor such as melanoma, head and neck, liver or kidney cancer. Sequencing was performed on CD4+ or CD8+ T cells sorted from blood, taken in a trial of the OX40 agonist ivuxolimab. CDR3 nucleotide sequence: TGTGCCAGCAGCCCCTTCTCCGGATCCTACGAGCAGTACTTC. It translates to CASSPFSGSYEQYF.